Given below is one T cell receptor beta chain in context. Its antigen is undetermined. Data came from immunoSEQ multiplex PCR; TCRdb stores just in-frame clones and leaves some out. The profile covers about 120,000 clones, with approximately 58% appearing a single time and about 40% taken by the ten largest. This sample is part of a study of cytotoxic CD8 clonotypes in ibrutinib-treated CLL. Across the study: The group held 11 relapsed/refractory and about 15 treatment-naive patients, with roughly 17 IGHV unmutated. Median treatment time before response sampling was 12 months, range 6 to 36. Partial responders around 24, complete 2; roughly twelve progressed and some 14 stayed in remission by median around 71 months.

Study findings and constraints: At progression, clonality fell back toward baseline after rising at ibrutinib response.

The material sequenced was PBMCs, taken after 24 months of ibrutinib treatment. The TCR sequence derives from a human donor with chronic lymphocytic leukemia.

The CDR3 nucleotides are TGTGCCAGCAGCTTAGTTACGGGGGTAGACCATGAGCAGTTCTTC. This codes for CASSLVTGVDHEQFF. The V and J genes are TRBV11-1 and TRBJ2-1, with TRBD2 as a possible D gene (6 bases). CDR3 length: 15 amino acids. Germline V CDR1 and CDR2: SGHAT, FQDESV (reference sequence). V was trimmed by 1 base and J by 8 bases, leaving 15 bases between them.